What follows describes a single T cell receptor (beta chain). Its specificity is not known. These data belong to a study of shared clonotypes between healthy human individuals. The study's findings and limits: The donor pool, a small one, limited the genetic and exposure-history diversity represented.

The germline CDR1 and CDR2 sequences are SGHAT and FQDESV (reference sequence). The CDR3 totals 13 residues. J was trimmed by 6 bases and V by 5 bases; bases with no gene match: 6. TCRdb's table, derived via immunoSEQ multiplex PCR, lists solely in-frame clones and lacks some. The repertoire holds approximately 460,000 clones, with more than 70% as singletons. The specimen sequenced was PBMCs. The TCR comes from a woman in her thirties or forties in good health. Some clones in this sample may be carry-over from other donors' samples. The rearrangement uses TRBV11-1 and TRBJ1-2; 7 bases map to TRBD1. This CDR3 reads CASSRQGGNGYTF. DNA for the CDR3: TGTGCCAGCAGCCGACAGGGAGGAAATGGCTACACCTTC.